This T cell receptor (beta chain) was profiled in a study of molecular identifiers for immune sequencing clone quantification. Study information: Replicate experiments divided RNA from roughly 20,000 or 100,000 naive CD8 cells into five parts and sequenced four. Study-level points and caveats: Clones above 20 RNA copies held over 98% of effector molecules, under 1% in naive cells. Shared barcodes on identical TCR molecules could underestimate the sizes of highly expanded clones.

TCRdb re-analysed the PCR reads in MiXCR, keeping a single row per CDR3 protein. The sample consists of around 470,000 distinct CDR3 sequences, about a fifth of them appearing once. This CDR3 spans 15 amino acids. Germline-derived CDR1 and CDR2 are DFQATT and SNEGSKA (reference sequence). Trimming at V came to 3 bases and at J to 2 bases, leaving 4 bases not matched to a gene. When naive CD8 T cells were sorted, they were gated as CD8+CD4-CCR7+CD45RA+. About this clonotype itself: Its antigen is currently unknown. One base away lies a much larger clone, so this may be a sequencing read error. As the CDR3 is not closed by the conserved phenylalanine or tryptophan, this likely results from a read error.

The material sequenced was naive CD8+ T cells from blood, with Jurkat cell RNA spiked in. Subset given: FACS-sorted CD8+CD4-CCR7+CD45RA+ naive T cells. This clonotype was sampled from a human donor in good health. Some libraries in this study had Jurkat cell RNA spiked in. The chain couples TRBV20-1 to TRBJ2-6; 7 positions match TRBD1. Here the CDR3 DNA reads TGCAGTGCTAGGGAGACAGGGACTGGGGCCAACGTCCTGACTCTC. Its protein is CSARETGTGANVLTL.